This record covers a single T cell receptor beta chain. The antigen is undetermined. cDNA came from roughly 0.53 to 1 ug RNA primed by random hexamers. Amplification of TCR beta CDR3 spanned 54 Vbeta and 13 Jbeta via immunoSEQ multiplex PCR. From the immunoSEQ multiplex PCR reads, TCRdb called clonotypes with MiXCR, one entry per CDR3 protein. The sample lists tens of thousands of distinct CDR3 sequences, approximately 93% occurring once. V lost 6 bases and J lost 6, with 15 bases in between. The CDR3 covers 14 residues. In germline, CDR1 is MNHEY, CDR2 SMNVEV (reference sequence). This sample was included in a study of CD8 T cells in Susac syndrome. General study results and limits: As the study acknowledged, the number of individuals in its TCR sequencing and HLA analysis was relatively small.

Blood CD8+ and CD4+ T cells underwent high-throughput TCR beta sequencing. The CD8+ and CD4+ T cells were isolated magnetically using a negative isolation approach, whereas the TEMRA cells were enriched by FACS. The TCR comes from a human donor in good health. This chain connects TRBV27 to TRBJ1-5; unclear D gene. The material sequenced was CD8+ T cells from PBMCs. The CDR3 coding sequence is TGTGCCAGCAGCTCGTCGATAAGGCGTCAGCCCCAGCATTTT. The encoded protein is CASSSSIRRQPQHF.